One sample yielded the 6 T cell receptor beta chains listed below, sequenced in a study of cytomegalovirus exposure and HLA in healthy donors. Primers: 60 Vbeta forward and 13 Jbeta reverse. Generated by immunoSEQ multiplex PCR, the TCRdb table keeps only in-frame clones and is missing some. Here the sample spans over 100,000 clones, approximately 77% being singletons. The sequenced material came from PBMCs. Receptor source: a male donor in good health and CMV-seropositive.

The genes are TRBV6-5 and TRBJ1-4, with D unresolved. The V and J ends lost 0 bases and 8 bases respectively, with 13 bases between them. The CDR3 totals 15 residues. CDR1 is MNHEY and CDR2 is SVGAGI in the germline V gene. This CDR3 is CASSYSWREEEKLFF. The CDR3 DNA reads TGTGCCAGCAGTTACTCGTGGCGGGAGGAAGAAAAACTGTTTTTT.

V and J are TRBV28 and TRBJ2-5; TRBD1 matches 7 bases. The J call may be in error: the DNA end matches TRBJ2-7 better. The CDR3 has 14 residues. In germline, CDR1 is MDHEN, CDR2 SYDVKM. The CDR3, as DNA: TGTGCCAGCAGTTCGGGACAGCGCCCTTACGAGCAGTACTTC. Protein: CASSSGQRPYEQYF.

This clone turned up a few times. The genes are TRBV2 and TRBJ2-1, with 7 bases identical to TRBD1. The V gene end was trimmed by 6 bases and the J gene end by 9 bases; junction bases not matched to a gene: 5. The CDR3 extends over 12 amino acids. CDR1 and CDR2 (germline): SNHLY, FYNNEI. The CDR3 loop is CASSLGGVEQFF. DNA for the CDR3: TGTGCCAGCAGCCTAGGGGGCGTTGAGCAGTTCTTC.

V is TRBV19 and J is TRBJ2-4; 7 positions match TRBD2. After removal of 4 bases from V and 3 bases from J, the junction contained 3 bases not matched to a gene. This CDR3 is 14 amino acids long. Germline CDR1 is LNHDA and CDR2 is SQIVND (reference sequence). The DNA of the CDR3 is TGTGCCAGTAGTACGGGCGGGAGCAAAAACATTCAGTACTTC. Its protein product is CASSTGGSKNIQYF.

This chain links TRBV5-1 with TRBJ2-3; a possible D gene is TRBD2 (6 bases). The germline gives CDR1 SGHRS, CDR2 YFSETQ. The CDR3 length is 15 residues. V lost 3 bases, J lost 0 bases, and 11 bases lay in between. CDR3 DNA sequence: TGCGCCAGCAGCTGGGACTCCCCTAGCACAGATACGCAGTATTTT. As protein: CASSWDSPSTDTQYF. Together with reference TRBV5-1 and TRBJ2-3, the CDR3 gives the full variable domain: KAGVTQTPRYLIKTRGQQVTLSCSPISGHRSVSWYQQTPGQGLQFLFEYFSETQRNKGNFPGRFSGRQFSNSRSEMNVSTLELGDSALYLCASSWDSPSTDTQYFGPGTRLTVL.

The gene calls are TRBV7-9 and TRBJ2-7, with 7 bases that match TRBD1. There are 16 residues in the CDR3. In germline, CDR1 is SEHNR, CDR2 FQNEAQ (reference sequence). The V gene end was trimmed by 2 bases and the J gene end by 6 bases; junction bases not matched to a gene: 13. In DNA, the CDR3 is TGTGCCAGCAGCTTAAGGGGGCATGGTGCCTTTGCCGAGCAGTACTTC. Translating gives CASSLRGHGAFAEQYF.